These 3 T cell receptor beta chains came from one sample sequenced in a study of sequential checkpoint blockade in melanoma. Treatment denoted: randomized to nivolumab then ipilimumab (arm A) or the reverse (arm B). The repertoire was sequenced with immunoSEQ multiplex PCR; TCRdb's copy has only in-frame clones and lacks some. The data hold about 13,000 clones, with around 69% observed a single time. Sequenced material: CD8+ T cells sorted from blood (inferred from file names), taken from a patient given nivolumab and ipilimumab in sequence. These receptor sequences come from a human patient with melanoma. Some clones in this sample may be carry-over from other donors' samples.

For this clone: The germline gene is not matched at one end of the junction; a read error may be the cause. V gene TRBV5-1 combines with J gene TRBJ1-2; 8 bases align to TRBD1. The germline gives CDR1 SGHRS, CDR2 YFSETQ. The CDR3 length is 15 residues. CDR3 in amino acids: CASSPGTGFNYGYTF. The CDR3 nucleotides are TGTGCCAGCAGCCCCGGGACAGGATTCAACTATGGCTACACCTTC.

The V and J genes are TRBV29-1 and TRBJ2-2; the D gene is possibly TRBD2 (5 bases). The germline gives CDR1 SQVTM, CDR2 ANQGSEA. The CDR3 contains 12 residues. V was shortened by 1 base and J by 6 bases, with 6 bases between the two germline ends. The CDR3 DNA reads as TGCAGCGTTGAAGGGGGAGCCGGGGAGCTGTTTTTT. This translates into CSVEGGAGELFF.

The CDR3 protein is CATSRDRTVKAFF. The DNA of the CDR3 is TGTGCCACCAGCAGAGATCGGACAGTTAAAGCTTTCTTT. The rearrangement uses TRBV15 and TRBJ1-1; possible D gene TRBD1, 6 bases. The CDR3 totals 13 residues. V lost 0 bases and J 9 bases, leaving 11 bases between the germline ends. Germline V gene data show CDR1 as LNHNV and CDR2 as YYDKDF (reference sequence).